One sample yielded the 7 T cell receptor beta chains listed below, sequenced in a study of PD-1 blockade in classical Hodgkin lymphoma (TCRdb year 2020). The library came from the immunoSEQ multiplex PCR assay. The clones in this table, taken by TCRdb from immuneACCESS, are in-frame only. Not every clone is retained; where verified, under half of the shortfall comes from an unresolved V gene, and the cause of the rest is unknown. The sample profile shows some 12,000 clones; over 70% of them were found once. The ten most abundant clones make up more than 9% of the sample. This specimen's time point label, per the study, means: cycle 1 day 1 (C1D1), immediately before nivolumab initiation. Relapse after autologous stem cell transplantation had occurred in all trial patients, and cohorts A, B and C were distinguished by prior brentuximab vedotin exposure. The sequences come from peripheral blood mononuclear cells (PBMCs), collected at baseline. Receptors originate from a human donor with classical Hodgkin lymphoma.

V gene TRBV29-1 combines with J gene TRBJ2-7; 13 bases match TRBD2. V lost 6 bases, J lost 2 bases, and 4 bases stayed unmatched. This CDR3 is 14 amino acids long. The V gene's germline CDR1 is SQVTM and CDR2 ANQGSEA. CDR3 sequence (DNA): TGCAGCGTCGCCGGACTAGCGGGAGCCTACGAGCAGTACTTC. Encoded protein: CSVAGLAGAYEQYF.

The chain links TRBV7-9 to TRBJ2-5; D gene unclear. This CDR3 has 11 residues. Germline CDR1 and CDR2: SEHNR and FQNEAQ (reference sequence). V lost 1 base, J lost 11 bases, and 8 bases lay in between. The CDR3 DNA is TGTGCCAGCAGCTTAGTAGCAGAGCAGTACTTC. Translation: CASSLVAEQYF. Full variable domain (remainder filled in from reference TRBV7-9 and TRBJ2-5): DTGVSQNPRHKITKRGQNVTFRCDPISEHNRLYWYRQTLGQGPEFLTYFQNEAQLEKSRLLSDRFSAERPKGSFSTLEIQRTEQGDSAMYLCASSLVAEQYFGPGTRLLVL.

The chain recombines TRBV28 with TRBJ2-7; the match to TRBD1 covers 9 bases. V dropped 6 bases and J dropped 2; count of bases not matched to a gene: 11. The CDR3 extends over 16 amino acids. The germline gives CDR1 MDHEN, CDR2 SYDVKM. The CDR3 DNA is TGTGCCAGCAGATCCTCCTTGGGACAGGGTACCTACGAGCAGTACTTC. Amino acid sequence: CASRSSLGQGTYEQYF.

The rearrangement links TRBV7-9 to TRBJ2-1, with 12 positions matching TRBD2. Germline lookup yields CDR1 SEHNR and CDR2 FQNEAQ (reference sequence). This CDR3 has 15 amino acids. Germline trimming cut 4 bases from V and 6 bases from J; bases unmatched to any gene: 4. The CDR3 loop reads CASSYMGLAGNEQFF. CDR3 coding DNA: TGTGCCAGCAGCTATATGGGACTAGCGGGCAATGAGCAGTTCTTC.

This rearrangement joins TRBV5-4 to TRBJ1-6, with 7 bases identical to TRBD1. Germline V gives CDR1 SGHNT, CDR2 YYREEE (reference sequence). The CDR3 is made up of 17 amino acids. After removal of 4 bases from V and 0 bases from J, the junction contained 7 bases not matched to a gene. CDR3 amino acids: CASSLGAGGSYNSPLHF. As DNA, the CDR3 is TGTGCCAGCAGCCTAGGCGCAGGGGGCTCCTATAATTCACCCCTCCACTTT.

This rearrangement joins TRBV28 to TRBJ2-7; maybe TRBD2 (5 bases). Germline V gene lookup returns CDR1 MDHEN and CDR2 SYDVKM. This CDR3 is built from 14 residues. V was pared by 4 bases and J by 3 bases, with 13 bases between. CDR3 protein: CASSSPAGVYEQYF. Here the CDR3 DNA reads TGTGCCAGCAGTTCCCCTGCGGGTGTCTACGAGCAGTACTTC.

This clone occurred once. V usage is TRBV7-2 and J usage is TRBJ2-1; 7 bases line up with TRBD1. CDR1 and CDR2 (germline): SGHTA, FQGNSA. CDR3 length: 16 amino acids. V lost 3 bases to trimming and J lost 2 bases; unmatched junction nucleotides: 7. Here the CDR3 DNA reads TGTGCCAGCAGCTTTACCGGGACAGACACCTACAATGAGCAGTTCTTC. This encodes CASSFTGTDTYNEQFF.